The 5 T cell receptor beta chains reported below all come from one sample, sequenced in a study of T cell responses to AZD1222 COVID-19 vaccine. Here immunoSEQ multiplex PCR was the method, and the copy in TCRdb shows in-frame clones only, minus some. The sample consists of about 120,000 clones, approximately 84% of them appearing once. The starting material was peripheral blood, obtained on day 0 of AZD1222 vaccination. Receptor source: an adult in good health.

The V call is TRBV4-3, the J call TRBJ2-1; 7 positions agree with TRBD2. The V gene end was trimmed by 0 bases and the J gene end by 8 bases; junction bases not matched to a gene: 10. This CDR3 comprises 16 residues. CDR1 LGHNA and CDR2 YSLEER come from the germline V gene. The CDR3 coding sequence is TGCGCCAGCAGCCAAGATACTCGCGGGGGTAGGGATGAGCAGTTCTTC. It encodes CASSQDTRGGRDEQFF.

The V call is TRBV4-3, the J call TRBJ1-3; D unresolved. V shed 2 bases and J shed 4 bases, with 12 bases lying between them. CDR3 length: 15 amino acids. The germline V gene has CDR1 LGHNA and CDR2 YSLEER. The CDR3 DNA reads as TGCGCCAGCAGCCAAAGCCGCACGGCGGGAAACACCATATATTTT. This sequence encodes CASSQSRTAGNTIYF.

V and J are TRBV28 and TRBJ1-2; no clear D. Trimming removed 6 bases from V and 5 bases from J, with 4 bases in between. The CDR3 is made up of 10 amino acids. Germline V lookup: CDR1 MDHEN, CDR2 SYDVKM. Here the CDR3 DNA reads TGTGCCAGCAGGGGATATGGCTACACCTTC. Its protein product is CASRGYGYTF.

The chain couples TRBV7-2 to TRBJ1-2, with D possibly matching TRBD1 (6 bases). CDR3 length: 16 amino acids. The V gene lost 5 bases and the J gene lost 2 bases, with 18 bases spanning the gap. Germline CDR1 SGHTA, CDR2 FQGNSA. The CDR3 reads CASSPSGGRLNYGYTF. The CDR3, as DNA: TGTGCCAGCAGCCCGTCCGGGGGCAGGCTGAACTATGGCTACACCTTC.

The sample holds one count of this clone. This rearrangement joins TRBV12-3 or TRBV12-4 to TRBJ1-2; D possibly corresponds to TRBD1 (6 bases). Trimming left V 3 bases short and J 7 bases short, with 9 bases between. This CDR3 has 12 residues. The chain's CDR3 is CASSFGGRGYTF. The CDR3 coding sequence is TGTGCCAGCAGTTTTGGGGGCCGTGGCTACACCTTC.